This T cell receptor (beta chain) was sequenced during a study of shared clonotypes between healthy human individuals. About the study: CD4 naive cells filled three plates per donor, CD4 memory three, CD8 naive two and CD8 memory one.

Worth noting for this clone: Its cognate antigen is unknown.

Findings and caveats of the study: As a rule, naive subsets had a larger estimated richness than memory subsets. Rarefaction exposed incomplete sorted-subset sequencing despite large depth.

Germline lookup yields CDR1 LNHDA and CDR2 SQIVND (reference sequence). The length of the CDR3 is 14 residues. After removal of 4 bases from V and 3 bases from J, the junction contained 6 bases not matched to a gene. Terminally differentiated effector memory CD45RA+ cells were left out of the naive CD8 fraction, which was CD45RO-negative and positively selected for CCR7. At a deep level, the assay was run. Method: immunoSEQ multiplex PCR; TCRdb's copy keeps in-frame clones and lacks some. The sample lists about 2.1 million clones, just over 90% occurring once. The receptor was isolated from a man younger than 35 in good health. Some clones in this sample may be carry-over from other donors' samples. Material for sequencing was naive CD8+ T cells from PBMCs. This chain links TRBV19 with TRBJ2-7, with 7 bases that match TRBD1. The DNA of the CDR3 is TGTGCCAGTAGTACCAGACAGGGTCTCTACGAGCAGTACTTC. It translates to CASSTRQGLYEQYF. Complete variable domain (other parts from reference TRBV19 and TRBJ2-7): DGGITQSPKYLFRKEGQNVTLSCEQNLNHDAMYWYRQDPGQGLRLIYYSQIVNDFQKGDIAEGYSVSREKKESFPLTVTSAQKNPTAFYLCASSTRQGLYEQYFGPGTRLTVT.